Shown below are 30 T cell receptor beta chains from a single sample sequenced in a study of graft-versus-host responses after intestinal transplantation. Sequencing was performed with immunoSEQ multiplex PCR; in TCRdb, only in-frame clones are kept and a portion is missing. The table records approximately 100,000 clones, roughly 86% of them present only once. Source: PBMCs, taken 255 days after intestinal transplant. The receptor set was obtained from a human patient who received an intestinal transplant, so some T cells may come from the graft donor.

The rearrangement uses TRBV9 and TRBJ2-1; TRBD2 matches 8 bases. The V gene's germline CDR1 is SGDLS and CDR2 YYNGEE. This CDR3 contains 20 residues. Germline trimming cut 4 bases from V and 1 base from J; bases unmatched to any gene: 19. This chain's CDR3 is CASSSPLGLAPVGSYNEQFF. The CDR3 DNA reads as TGTGCCAGCAGCTCTCCCCTTGGACTAGCCCCAGTTGGGTCCTACAATGAGCAGTTCTTC.

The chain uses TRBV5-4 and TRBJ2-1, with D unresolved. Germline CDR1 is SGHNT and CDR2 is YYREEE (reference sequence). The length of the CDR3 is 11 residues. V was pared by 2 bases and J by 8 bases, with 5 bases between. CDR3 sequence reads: CASSLSDEQFF. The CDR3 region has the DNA TGTGCCAGCAGCTTAAGCGATGAGCAGTTCTTC.

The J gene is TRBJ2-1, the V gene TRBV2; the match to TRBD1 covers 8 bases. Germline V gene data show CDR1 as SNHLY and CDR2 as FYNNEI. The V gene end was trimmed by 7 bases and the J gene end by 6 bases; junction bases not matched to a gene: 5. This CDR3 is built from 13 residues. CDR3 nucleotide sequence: TGTGCCAGCACTGGGACAGGAGGCAATGAGCAGTTCTTC. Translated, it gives CASTGTGGNEQFF.

The CDR3 DNA follows: TGTGCCACCAGCAGGGAAGGACAGGGGAACACCGGGGAGCTGTTTTTT. It is translated as CATSREGQGNTGELFF. The genes are TRBV15 and TRBJ2-2, with 8 bases identical to TRBD1. The length of the CDR3 is 16 residues. Germline values: CDR1 LNHNV, CDR2 YYDKDF (reference sequence). The V segment lost 3 bases and the J segment 1 base; nucleotides outside the gene matches: 4.

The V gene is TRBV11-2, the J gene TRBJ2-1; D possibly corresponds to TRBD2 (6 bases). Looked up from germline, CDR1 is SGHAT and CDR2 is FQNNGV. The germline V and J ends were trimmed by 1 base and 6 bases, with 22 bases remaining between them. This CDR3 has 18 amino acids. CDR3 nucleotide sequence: TGTGCCAGCAGCTTAGGATCCCTATGGAGGGTGTACGGCAATGAGCAGTTCTTC. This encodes CASSLGSLWRVYGNEQFF.

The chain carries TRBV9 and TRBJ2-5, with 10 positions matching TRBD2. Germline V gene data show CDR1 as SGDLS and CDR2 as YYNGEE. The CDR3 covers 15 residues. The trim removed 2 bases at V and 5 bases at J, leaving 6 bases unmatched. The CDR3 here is CASSVGLAGGETQYF. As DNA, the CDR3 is TGTGCCAGCAGCGTCGGCTTAGCGGGGGGCGAGACCCAGTACTTC.

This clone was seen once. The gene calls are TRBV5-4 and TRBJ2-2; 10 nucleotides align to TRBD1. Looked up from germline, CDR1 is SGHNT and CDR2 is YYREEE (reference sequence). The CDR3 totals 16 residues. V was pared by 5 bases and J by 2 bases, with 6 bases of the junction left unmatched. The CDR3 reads CASRQDRGFNTGELFF. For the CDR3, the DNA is TGTGCCAGCAGACAGGACAGGGGGTTTAACACCGGGGAGCTGTTTTTT.

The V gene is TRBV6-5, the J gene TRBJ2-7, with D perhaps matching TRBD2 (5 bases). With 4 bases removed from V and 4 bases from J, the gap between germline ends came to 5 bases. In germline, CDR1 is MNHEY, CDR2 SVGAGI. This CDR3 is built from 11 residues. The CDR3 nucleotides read TGTGCCAGCAGTTGGGAGTACGAGCAGTACTTC. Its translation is CASSWEYEQYF.

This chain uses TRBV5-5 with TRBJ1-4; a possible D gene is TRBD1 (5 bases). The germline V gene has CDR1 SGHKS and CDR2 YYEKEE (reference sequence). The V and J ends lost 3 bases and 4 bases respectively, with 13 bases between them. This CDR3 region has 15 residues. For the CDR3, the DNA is TGTGCCAGCAGCTCCCGGGACGGCTATAATGAAAAACTGTTTTTT. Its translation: CASSSRDGYNEKLFF.

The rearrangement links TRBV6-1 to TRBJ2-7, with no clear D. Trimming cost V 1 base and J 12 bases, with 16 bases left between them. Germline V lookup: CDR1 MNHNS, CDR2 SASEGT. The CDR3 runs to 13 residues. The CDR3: CASSEVELLEAYV. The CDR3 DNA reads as TGTGCCAGCAGTGAAGTGGAACTCCTTGAAGCGTACGTC.

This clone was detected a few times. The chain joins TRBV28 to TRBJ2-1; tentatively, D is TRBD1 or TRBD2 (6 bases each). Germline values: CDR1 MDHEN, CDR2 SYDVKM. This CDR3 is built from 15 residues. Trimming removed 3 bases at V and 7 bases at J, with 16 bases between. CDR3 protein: CASSLLEQGGNEQFF. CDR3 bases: TGTGCCAGCAGTTTGCTCGAACAGGGAGGAAATGAGCAGTTCTTC.

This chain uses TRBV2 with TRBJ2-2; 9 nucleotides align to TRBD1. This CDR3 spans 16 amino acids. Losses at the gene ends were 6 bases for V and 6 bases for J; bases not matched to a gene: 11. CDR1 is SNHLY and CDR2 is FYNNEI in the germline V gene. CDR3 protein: CASSLPGQGPPGELFF. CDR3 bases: TGTGCCAGCAGCTTACCGGGACAGGGTCCCCCCGGGGAGCTGTTTTTT.

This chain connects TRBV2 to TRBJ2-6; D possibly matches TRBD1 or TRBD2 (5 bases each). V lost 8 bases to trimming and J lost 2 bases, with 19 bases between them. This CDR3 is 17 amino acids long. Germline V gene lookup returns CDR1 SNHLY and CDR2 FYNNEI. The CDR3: CASYTFRDGPGANVLTF. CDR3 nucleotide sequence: TGTGCCAGCTACACCTTCAGGGACGGCCCTGGGGCCAACGTCCTGACTTTC.

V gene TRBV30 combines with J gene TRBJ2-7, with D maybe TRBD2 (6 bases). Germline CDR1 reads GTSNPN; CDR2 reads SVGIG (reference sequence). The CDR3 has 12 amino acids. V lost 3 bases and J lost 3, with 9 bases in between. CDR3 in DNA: TGTGCCTGGAGCCGGGAGAGCTACGAGCAGTACTTC. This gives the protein CAWSRESYEQYF.

Here the CDR3 DNA reads TGTGCCAGCAGCTTGGGTCCATCCTACGAGCAGTACTTC. Translating it yields CASSLGPSYEQYF. The rearrangement links TRBV11-2 to TRBJ2-7; D gene unclear. Trimming took off 3 bases at V and 1 base at J, with 7 bases between the two ends. CDR3 size: 13 residues. Germline V gene data show CDR1 as SGHAT and CDR2 as FQNNGV. Together with reference TRBV11-2 and TRBJ2-7, the CDR3 gives the full variable domain: EAGVAQSPRYKIIEKRQSVAFWCNPISGHATLYWYQQILGQGPKLLIQFQNNGVVDDSQLPKDRFSAERLKGVDSTLKIQPAKLEDSAVYLCASSLGPSYEQYFGPGTRLTVT.

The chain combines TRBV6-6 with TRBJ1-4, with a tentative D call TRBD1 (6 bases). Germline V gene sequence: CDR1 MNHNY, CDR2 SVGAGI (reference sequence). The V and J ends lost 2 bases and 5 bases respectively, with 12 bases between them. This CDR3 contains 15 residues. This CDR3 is CASSYLRDKNEKLFF. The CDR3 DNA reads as TGTGCCAGCAGTTACCTCCGGGACAAGAATGAAAAACTGTTTTTT.

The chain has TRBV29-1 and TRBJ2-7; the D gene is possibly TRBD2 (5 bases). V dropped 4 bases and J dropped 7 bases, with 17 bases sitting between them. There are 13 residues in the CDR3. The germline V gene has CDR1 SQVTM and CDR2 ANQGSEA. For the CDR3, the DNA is TGCAGCGTTGCAAGGTTGGGAGTGGGGGAGCAGTACTTC. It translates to CSVARLGVGEQYF.

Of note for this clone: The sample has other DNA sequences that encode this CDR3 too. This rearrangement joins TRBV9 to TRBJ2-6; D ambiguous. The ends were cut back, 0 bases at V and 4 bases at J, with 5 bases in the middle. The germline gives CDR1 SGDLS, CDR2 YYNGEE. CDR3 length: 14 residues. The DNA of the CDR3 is TGTGCCAGCAGCGTAGTGGCAGGGGCCAACGTCCTGACTTTC. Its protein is CASSVVAGANVLTF. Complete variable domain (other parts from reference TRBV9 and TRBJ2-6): DSGVTQTPKHLITATGQRVTLRCSPRSGDLSVYWYQQSLDQGLQFLIQYYNGEERAKGNILERFSAQQFPDLHSELNLSSLELGDSALYFCASSVVAGANVLTFGAGSRLTVL.

In DNA form, the CDR3 reads TGTGCCAGCAGTGGAGAAAGCAATCAGCCCCAGCATTTT. Translating it yields CASSGESNQPQHF. The genes are TRBV2 and TRBJ1-5; D unresolved. Trimming removed 4 bases at V and 1 base at J, with 5 bases between. In germline, CDR1 is SNHLY, CDR2 FYNNEI. The CDR3 totals 13 residues.

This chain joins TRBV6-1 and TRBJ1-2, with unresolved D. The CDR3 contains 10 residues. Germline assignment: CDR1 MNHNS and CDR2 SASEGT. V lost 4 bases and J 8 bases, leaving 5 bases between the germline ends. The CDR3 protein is CASSAVGYTF. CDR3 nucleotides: TGTGCCAGCAGTGCGGTCGGCTACACCTTC.

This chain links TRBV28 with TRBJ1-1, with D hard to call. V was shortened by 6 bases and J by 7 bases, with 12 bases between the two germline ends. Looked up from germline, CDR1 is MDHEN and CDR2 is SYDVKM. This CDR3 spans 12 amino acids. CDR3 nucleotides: TGTGCCAGCAGCTACAGACACCTTGAAGCTTTCTTT. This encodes CASSYRHLEAFF. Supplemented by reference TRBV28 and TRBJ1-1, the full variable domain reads DVKVTQSSRYLVKRTGEKVFLECVQDMDHENMFWYRQDPGLGLRLIYFSYDVKMKEKGDIPEGYSVSREKKERFSLILESASTNQTSMYLCASSYRHLEAFFGQGTRLTVV.

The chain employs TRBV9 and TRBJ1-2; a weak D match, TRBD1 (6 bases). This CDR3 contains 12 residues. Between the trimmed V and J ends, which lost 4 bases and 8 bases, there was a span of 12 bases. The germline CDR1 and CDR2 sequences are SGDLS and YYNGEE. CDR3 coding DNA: TGTGCCAGCAGCTTACAGGGATCCGGCTACACCTTC. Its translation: CASSLQGSGYTF.

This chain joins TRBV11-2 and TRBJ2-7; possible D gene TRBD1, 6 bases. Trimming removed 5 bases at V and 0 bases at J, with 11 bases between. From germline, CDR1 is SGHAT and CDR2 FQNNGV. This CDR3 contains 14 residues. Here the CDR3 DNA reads TGTGCCAGCAGCCCAGACAGGAGCTCCTACGAGCAGTACTTC. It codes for CASSPDRSSYEQYF.

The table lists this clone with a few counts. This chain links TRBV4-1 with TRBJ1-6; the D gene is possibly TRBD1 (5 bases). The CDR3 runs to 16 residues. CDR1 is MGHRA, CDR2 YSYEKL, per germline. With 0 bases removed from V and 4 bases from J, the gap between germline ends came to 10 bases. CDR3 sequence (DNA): TGCGCCAGCAGCCAAGAAACAGGACCTTATAATTCACCCCTCCACTTT. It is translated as CASSQETGPYNSPLHF.

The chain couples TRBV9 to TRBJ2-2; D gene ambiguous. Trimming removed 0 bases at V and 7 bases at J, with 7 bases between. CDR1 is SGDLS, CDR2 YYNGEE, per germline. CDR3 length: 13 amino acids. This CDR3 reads CASSVEGHGELFF. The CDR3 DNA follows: TGTGCCAGCAGCGTAGAGGGTCACGGGGAGCTGTTTTTT.

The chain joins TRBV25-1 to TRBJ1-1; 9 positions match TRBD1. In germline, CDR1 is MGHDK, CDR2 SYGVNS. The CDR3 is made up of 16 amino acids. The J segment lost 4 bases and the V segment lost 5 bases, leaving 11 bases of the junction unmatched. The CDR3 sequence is CASSKFGQGPGTEAFF. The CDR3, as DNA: TGTGCCAGCAGTAAGTTTGGACAGGGGCCAGGCACTGAAGCTTTCTTT.

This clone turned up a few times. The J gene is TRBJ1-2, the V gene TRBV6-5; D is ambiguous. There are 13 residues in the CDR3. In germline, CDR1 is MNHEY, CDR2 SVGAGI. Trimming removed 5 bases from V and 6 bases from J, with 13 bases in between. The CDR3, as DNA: TGTGCCAGCAGTGAAGGCGAGACGGATGGCTACACCTTC. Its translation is CASSEGETDGYTF.

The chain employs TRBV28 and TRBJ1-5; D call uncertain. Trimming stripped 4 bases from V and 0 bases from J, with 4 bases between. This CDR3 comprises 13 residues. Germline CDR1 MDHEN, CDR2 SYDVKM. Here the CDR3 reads CASSSPSNQPQHF. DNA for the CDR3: TGTGCCAGCAGTTCCCCTAGCAATCAGCCCCAGCATTTT.

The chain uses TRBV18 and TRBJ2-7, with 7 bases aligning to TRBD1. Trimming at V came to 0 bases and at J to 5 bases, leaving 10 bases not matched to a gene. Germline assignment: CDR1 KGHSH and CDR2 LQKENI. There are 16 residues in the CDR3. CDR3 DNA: TGTGCCAGCTCACCACCGAGGGGGCAGGGGAACCACGAGCAGTACTTC. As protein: CASSPPRGQGNHEQYF.

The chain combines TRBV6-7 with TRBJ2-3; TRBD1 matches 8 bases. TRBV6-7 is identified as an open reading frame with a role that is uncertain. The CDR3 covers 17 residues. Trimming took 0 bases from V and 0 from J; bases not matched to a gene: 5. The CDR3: CASSYSSQGASTDTQYF. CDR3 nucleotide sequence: TGTGCCAGCAGTTACTCGAGTCAGGGGGCTAGCACAGATACGCAGTATTTT.